This T cell receptor beta chain was sequenced in a study of shared clonotypes between healthy human individuals. CDR3 size: 13 residues. Per the germline V gene, CDR1 is MNHEY and CDR2 is SMNVEV (reference sequence). The germline V and J ends were trimmed by 7 bases and 0 bases, with 9 bases remaining between them. Study results and caveats: A small donor pool kept down the genetic and exposure-history diversity that was represented.

The table came from immunoSEQ multiplex PCR; TCRdb's copy has only in-frame clones and leaves some out. The repertoire consists of under 2,500,000 clones, with under 97% occurring once and the leading ten covering roughly 0.13%. As regards this clone: Its antigen is unidentified.

Sequencing input: naive CD4+ T cells sorted from blood. Subset: CD45RA+ positively selected. The chain links TRBV27 to TRBJ1-2; no reliable D call. This receptor was identified in a man in his late teens or twenties in good health. DNA of the CDR3: TGTGCCAGCAAGCCATCAACTAACTATGGCTACACCTTC. Its translation: CASKPSTNYGYTF.